This T cell receptor (beta chain) was profiled in a study of T cell changes during pregnancy in multiple sclerosis. This clone was picked up one time. The protocol was immunoSEQ multiplex PCR, while the TCRdb copy is restricted to in-frame clones and leaves out a portion. The sample includes nearly 110,000 clones, about 90% of them seen just once. The starting material was peripheral blood, obtained before pregnancy. This clonotype originated in a female donor with multiple sclerosis, enrolled in a pregnancy study.

CDR3 nucleotides: TGTGCCAGCAGCCATAGCGTCGGGGAGACCCAGTACTTC. It codes for CASSHSVGETQYF. The chain recombines TRBV7-6 with TRBJ2-5; perhaps TRBD2 as D (5 bases). Trimming took off 5 bases at V and 5 bases at J, with 12 bases between the two ends. CDR3 size: 13 residues. Germline CDR1 is SGHVS and CDR2 is FNYEAQ.